These 23 T cell receptor beta chains originate from one sample sequenced in a study of OX40 agonist ivuxolimab in advanced cancers. Here immunoSEQ multiplex PCR was the method, and the copy in TCRdb shows in-frame clones only, minus some. Of some 72,000 clones in the sample, approximately 80% are singletons; the top ten hold around 0.51%. The input for sequencing was CD4+ or CD8+ T cells sorted from blood, taken in a trial of the OX40 agonist ivuxolimab. The receptors come from an adult with an advanced solid tumor such as melanoma, head and neck, liver or kidney cancer.

This clone is a singleton in its sample. The chain combines TRBV4-1 with TRBJ1-2; 8 nucleotides match TRBD1. The J segment lost 4 bases and the V segment lost 4 bases, leaving 8 bases of the junction unmatched. The CDR3 is made up of 15 amino acids. CDR1 MGHRA and CDR2 YSYEKL come from the germline V gene. CDR3 sequence (DNA): TGCGCCAGCAGCCTGCGGACAGGGACGGTCTATGGCTACACCTTC. It specifies CASSLRTGTVYGYTF.

The chain recombines TRBV28 with TRBJ1-1; D is undetermined. Germline V gene sequence: CDR1 MDHEN, CDR2 SYDVKM. Trimming cost V 6 bases and J 4 bases, with 21 bases left between them. The CDR3 is 16 amino acids. CDR3 sequence: CASSPPATHSGTEAFF. As DNA, the CDR3 is TGTGCCAGCAGCCCTCCCGCCACACATTCAGGCACTGAAGCTTTCTTT.

DNA of the CDR3: TGTGCCTGGAGTCGATTGACAGGGGGACAGCCCCAGCATTTT. Protein sequence: CAWSRLTGGQPQHF. The chain uses TRBV30 and TRBJ1-5, with 9 bases matching TRBD1. CDR3 length equals 14 residues. Germline CDR1 and CDR2: GTSNPN and SVGIG (reference sequence). The V and J ends lost 2 bases and 7 bases, in that order; junction bases with no gene match: 6.

This chain connects TRBV7-3 to TRBJ2-5; D possibly uses TRBD1 or TRBD2 (5 bases each). V was trimmed by 4 bases and J by 8 bases, leaving 23 bases between them. Germline values: CDR1 SGHTA, CDR2 FQGTGA. The CDR3 has 16 residues. The CDR3 nucleotides read TGTGCCAGCAGCTCCAATTCGGGACCAACGCTTTCTACCCAGTACTTC. Translation: CASSSNSGPTLSTQYF. The variable domain in full, with the rest retrieved from reference TRBV7-3 and TRBJ2-5, is GAGVSQTPSNKVTEKGKYVELRCDPISGHTALYWYRQSLGQGPEFLIYFQGTGAADDSGLPNDRFFAVRPEGSVSTLKIQRTERGDSAVYLCASSSNSGPTLSTQYFGPGTRLLVL.

The chain uses TRBV9 and TRBJ2-5; TRBD1 aligns across 10 bases. Germline CDR1 and CDR2: SGDLS and YYNGEE. The V segment lost 4 bases and the J segment 5 bases; nucleotides outside the gene matches: 11. CDR3 length: 16 amino acids. In DNA form, the CDR3 reads TGTGCCAGCAGCTCTCGAGGGACAGGGGCTAGGGAGACCCAGTACTTC. Protein product: CASSSRGTGARETQYF.

The gene calls are TRBV6-6 and TRBJ1-1; D is undetermined. Germline assignment: CDR1 MNHNY and CDR2 SVGAGI (reference sequence). This CDR3 is 13 amino acids long. V lost 4 bases to trimming and J lost 1 base, with 7 bases between them. The CDR3 sequence is CASSLPQNTEAFF. Written as DNA, the CDR3 is TGTGCCAGCAGTTTACCCCAGAACACTGAAGCTTTCTTT.

The V and J genes are TRBV9 and TRBJ2-4; D might be TRBD1 (5 bases). CDR1 is SGDLS and CDR2 is YYNGEE in the germline V gene. This CDR3 spans 14 amino acids. With 5 bases removed from V and 8 bases from J, the gap between germline ends came to 17 bases. In DNA form, the CDR3 reads TGTGCCAGCAGTCATAAGGGGTTAGGCGACATTCAGTACTTC. The encoded protein is CASSHKGLGDIQYF.

The genes are TRBV9 and TRBJ2-5; D might be TRBD2 (7 bases). Per germline, CDR1 SGDLS and CDR2 YYNGEE. The CDR3 runs to 16 residues. V shed 3 bases and J shed 4 bases, with 19 bases lying between them. CDR3 protein: CASSAGGGWVGETQYF. CDR3 nucleotide sequence: TGTGCCAGCAGCGCTGGGGGGGGCTGGGTTGGAGAGACCCAGTACTTC.

The chain combines TRBV9 with TRBJ2-2; the D gene is possibly TRBD1 (7 bases). V shed 0 bases and J shed 6 bases, with 15 bases lying between them. The CDR3 length is 16 residues. Germline lookup yields CDR1 SGDLS and CDR2 YYNGEE. CDR3 nucleotide sequence: TGTGCCAGCAGCGTAGACCCCCAGGGGGGCGCCGGGGAGCTGTTTTTT. Its translation: CASSVDPQGGAGELFF.

The J gene is TRBJ2-2, the V gene TRBV4-3, with D possibly TRBD2 on 7 matching bases. The CDR3 is 17 residues long. From germline, CDR1 is LGHNA and CDR2 YSLEER. Trimming removed 1 base from V and 3 bases from J, with 15 bases in between. The CDR3 protein is CASSQGGGGWDTGELFF. CDR3 sequence (DNA): TGCGCCAGCAGCCAAGGGGGAGGGGGTTGGGACACCGGGGAGCTGTTTTTT.

The CDR3 nucleotides are TGTGCCAGCAGCTTGGAACATTTAAATTCACCCCTCCACTTT. Encoded protein: CASSLEHLNSPLHF. The chain joins TRBV5-4 to TRBJ1-6; D is ambiguous. Deletions cut 0 bases from V and 7 bases from J, with 8 bases between. The CDR3 loop spans 14 amino acids. From germline, CDR1 is SGHNT and CDR2 YYREEE (reference sequence).

V gene TRBV30 combines with J gene TRBJ2-2; no clear D gene. Germline V gene lookup returns CDR1 GTSNPN and CDR2 SVGIG (reference sequence). This CDR3 has 13 amino acids. V was shortened by 2 bases and J by 2 bases, with 6 bases between the two germline ends. CDR3 sequence: CAWSRDNTGELFF. DNA for the CDR3: TGTGCCTGGAGTAGAGACAACACCGGGGAGCTGTTTTTT.

The chain uses TRBV5-6 and TRBJ1-2; TRBD1 might be the D (5 bases). V lost 0 bases and J 3 bases, leaving 15 bases between the germline ends. There are 16 residues in the CDR3. Germline CDR1 reads SGHDT; CDR2 reads YYEEEE. The CDR3 spells CASSLGSSGGDYGYTF. The CDR3 nucleotides read TGTGCCAGCAGCTTGGGTTCGTCCGGGGGAGACTATGGCTACACCTTC.

The chain has TRBV10-3 and TRBJ1-3; tentative D call: TRBD1 (6 bases). CDR3 length: 13 amino acids. Per germline, CDR1 ENHRY and CDR2 SYGVKD. Trimming removed 10 bases from V and 4 bases from J, with 14 bases in between. CDR3 protein: CATTGTTGNTIYF. The CDR3 DNA is TGTGCCACAACAGGGACAACGGGAAACACCATATATTTT.

The chain uses TRBV28 and TRBJ1-5; D unresolved. V was trimmed by 11 bases and J by 6 bases, leaving 14 bases between them. The CDR3 sequence is 12 residues long. Germline V gene sequence: CDR1 MDHEN, CDR2 SYDVKM. CDR3 in DNA: TGTGCCGCGAACCCGGGGAGTCAGCCCCAGCATTTT. Protein product: CAANPGSQPQHF.

This clone was seen only a few times. The chain combines TRBV11-2 with TRBJ2-4; 13 bases are a match to TRBD2. Germline-derived CDR1 and CDR2 are SGHAT and FQNNGV. The CDR3 has 17 amino acids. The trim removed 1 base at V and 4 bases at J, leaving 4 bases unmatched. CDR3: CASSLGSTSGGKNIQYF. CDR3 coding DNA: TGTGCCAGCAGCTTAGGGTCGACTAGCGGGGGGAAAAACATTCAGTACTTC.

The CDR3 here is CASSRQTGDTEAFF. CDR3 DNA sequence: TGTGCCAGCAGCCGCCAGACAGGGGACACTGAAGCTTTCTTT. The V and J genes are TRBV7-9 and TRBJ1-1; 8 bases fit TRBD1. With V trimmed by 5 bases and J by 3 bases, 5 bases remained unmatched. Looked up from germline, CDR1 is SEHNR and CDR2 is FQNEAQ (reference sequence). The CDR3 totals 14 residues.

This rearrangement joins TRBV15 to TRBJ2-5; D unclear. The CDR3 runs to 15 residues. Looked up from germline, CDR1 is LNHNV and CDR2 is YYDKDF (reference sequence). V lost 5 bases and J lost 5, with 18 bases in between. Here the CDR3 DNA reads TGTGCCACCAGCCCGCCTCAAGGGCGCCCGGAGACCCAGTACTTC. The encoded protein is CATSPPQGRPETQYF.

The chain links TRBV28 to TRBJ2-3; D is unresolved. This CDR3 region has 11 residues. Looked up from germline, CDR1 is MDHEN and CDR2 is SYDVKM. Trimming cost V 6 bases and J 3 bases, with 4 bases left between them. The CDR3 reads CASSLTDTQYF. DNA for the CDR3: TGTGCCAGCAGCCTTACAGATACGCAGTATTTT.

CDR3 amino acids: CASSLLGQGYTEAFF. In nucleotides, the CDR3 is TGTGCCAGCAGCCTACTGGGACAGGGGTACACTGAAGCTTTCTTT. The chain carries TRBV5-4 and TRBJ1-1, with TRBD1 matching 10 bases. Trimming at V came to 4 bases and at J to 3 bases, leaving 6 bases not matched to a gene. The CDR3 length is 15 residues. Per the germline V gene, CDR1 is SGHNT and CDR2 is YYREEE (reference sequence).

The rearrangement joins TRBV5-4 to TRBJ2-3; 13 positions match TRBD2. This CDR3 contains 18 residues. Germline CDR1 SGHNT, CDR2 YYREEE (reference sequence). V lost 3 bases, J lost 0 bases, and 7 bases stayed unmatched. CDR3 sequence (DNA): TGTGCCAGCAGCTCGGGACTAGCGGGACGATTTAGCACAGATACGCAGTATTTT. This translates into CASSSGLAGRFSTDTQYF.

V usage is TRBV29-1 and J usage is TRBJ2-1; the match to TRBD2 covers 9 bases. V lost 4 bases, J lost 5 bases, and 9 bases stayed unmatched. CDR1 is SQVTM and CDR2 is ANQGSEA in the germline V gene. The CDR3 has 15 amino acids. The chain's CDR3 is CSVVDRLAGNNEQFF. The CDR3 DNA reads TGCAGCGTTGTAGACCGCCTAGCGGGAAACAATGAGCAGTTCTTC.

This clone appeared a single time. The DNA for the CDR3 is TGTGCCAGCAGCTTAACGGCAGAAGGTGAGCAGTTCTTC. It encodes CASSLTAEGEQFF. The J gene is TRBJ2-1, the V gene TRBV7-3, with D hard to call. The V gene's germline CDR1 is SGHTA and CDR2 FQGTGA. This CDR3 region has 13 residues. V shed 0 bases and J shed 9 bases, with 9 bases lying between them.